Listed below are T cell receptor beta chains from one sample, sequenced in a study of shared clonotypes between healthy human individuals. Method: immunoSEQ multiplex PCR; TCRdb's copy keeps in-frame clones and lacks some. Altogether about 2 million clones are present, around 96% being singletons, with the ten largest covering more than 0.9%. The sequenced sample consisted of naive CD8+ T cells sorted from blood. The receptors originated from a man younger than 35 in good health. Each CDR3 is given with its conserved first and last residue. Fields, in order: clone size, V gene, D gene, J gene, CDR3 protein, CDR3 DNA. The D gene is left open where the match is weak. Expanded clones are given a class, and other clones once, few, many or no size at all.

>.|TRBV27|TRBD1|TRBJ2-7
CASSLTRQGPESYEQYF
TGTGCCAGCAGTCTAACGAGACAGGGGCCGGAATCCTACGAGCAGTACTTC
>.|TRBV19|.|TRBJ2-7
CASSIFAGASYEQYF
TGTGCCAGTAGTATTTTTGCGGGGGCCTCCTACGAGCAGTACTTC
>.|TRBV4-1|TRBD1|TRBJ2-7
CASSQTGATGYEQYF
TGCGCCAGCAGCCAGACAGGGGCAACTGGCTACGAGCAGTACTTC
>.|TRBV10-3|TRBD2|TRBJ2-7
CAISGTSGGNYEQYF
TGTGCCATCAGCGGGACTAGCGGAGGCAACTACGAGCAGTACTTC
>.|TRBV11-1|.|TRBJ1-6
CASSLTAGASYNSPLHF
TGTGCCAGCAGCTTGACCGCGGGAGCCTCCTATAATTCACCCCTCCACTTT
>.|TRBV4-1|TRBD2|TRBJ2-2
CASSQEIAGVAGELFF
TGCGCCAGCAGCCAAGAAATAGCGGGAGTAGCCGGGGAGCTGTTTTTT
>.|TRBV6-1|.|TRBJ1-3
CASWGGASGNTIYF
TGTGCCAGCTGGGGGGGAGCCTCTGGAAACACCATATATTTT
>.|TRBV4-1|.|TRBJ1-6
CASSQDKGGTSYNSPLHF
TGCGCCAGCAGCCAAGATAAAGGGGGTACCTCCTATAATTCACCCCTCCACTTT
>.|TRBV2|.|TRBJ1-2
CASSEGAGADYGYTF
TGTGCCAGCAGTGAAGGGGCAGGGGCTGACTATGGCTACACCTTC
>.|TRBV15|.|TRBJ2-7
CATSRETGSEQYF
TGTGCCACCAGCAGAGAAACAGGGAGCGAGCAGTACTTC
>.|TRBV4-3|TRBD1|TRBJ2-7
CASSQDPQGAYEQYF
TGCGCCAGCAGCCAAGATCCCCAGGGGGCCTACGAGCAGTACTTC
>.|TRBV10-3|.|TRBJ1-4
CAISAGPIEPTNEKLFF
TGTGCCATCAGTGCGGGCCCAATCGAGCCAACTAATGAAAAACTGTTTTTT
>.|TRBV10-3|.|TRBJ2-7
CAISGESYEQYF
TGTGCCATCAGTGGGGAATCCTACGAGCAGTACTTC
>.|TRBV6-1|.|TRBJ1-1
CASSEVGGVNTEAFF
TGTGCCAGCAGTGAAGTCGGGGGCGTGAACACTGAAGCTTTCTTT
>.|TRBV9|TRBD2|TRBJ2-7
CASSGGTRRSVEQYF
TGTGCCAGCAGCGGTGGGACTAGGAGGTCGGTCGAGCAGTACTTC
>.|TRBV6-5|.|TRBJ1-3
CASRLGGGSGNTIYF
TGTGCCAGCAGACTCGGGGGGGGCTCTGGAAACACCATATATTTT
>.|TRBV7-6|.|TRBJ2-7
CASSLAGGGDEQYF
TGTGCCAGCAGCTTAGCAGGAGGGGGTGACGAGCAGTACTTC
>.|TRBV27|TRBD2|TRBJ2-2
CASTYASGRLTGELFF
TGTGCCAGCACTTACGCTAGCGGGAGACTAACCGGGGAGCTGTTTTTT
>.|TRBV9|.|TRBJ2-6
CASEAGGANVLTF
TGTGCCAGCGAGGCGGGCGGGGCCAACGTCCTGACTTTC
>.|TRBV6-5|TRBD2|TRBJ2-1
CATTTSSLHEQFF
TGTGCCACCACGACTAGCTCCCTCCATGAGCAGTTCTTC
>.|TRBV29-1|.|TRBJ1-4
CSARAYEKLFF
TGCAGCGCCAGGGCGTACGAAAAACTGTTTTTT
>.|TRBV4-3|.|TRBJ1-2
CASSRGAGDANYGYTF
TGCGCCAGCAGCCGGGGGGCGGGGGATGCTAACTATGGCTACACCTTC
>.|TRBV15|.|TRBJ2-1
CATSGFVMGYNEQFF
TGTGCCACCAGCGGCTTTGTTATGGGATACAATGAGCAGTTCTTC
>.|TRBV2|TRBD1|TRBJ1-2
CASSSGQGERGYTF
TGTGCCAGCAGTTCGGGACAGGGGGAGAGGGGCTACACCTTC
>.|TRBV27|TRBD1|TRBJ2-5
CASRLTGVQETQYF
TGTGCCAGCAGGCTCACAGGGGTACAAGAGACCCAGTACTTC
>.|TRBV14|.|TRBJ2-6
CASSPLGGSDSGANVLTF
TGTGCCAGCAGCCCTCTTGGAGGGTCAGACTCTGGGGCCAACGTCCTGACTTTC
>.|TRBV5-5|.|TRBJ2-5
CASSLLAGIETQYF
TGTGCCAGCAGCTTATTGGCGGGAATAGAGACCCAGTACTTC
>.|TRBV7-9|.|TRBJ2-2
CASSLMPNTGELFF
TGTGCCAGCAGCTTAATGCCGAACACCGGGGAGCTGTTTTTT
>.|TRBV7-9|TRBD1|TRBJ2-2
CASSLSPGQGIKLAGELFF
TGTGCCAGCAGCTTATCCCCGGGACAGGGAATAAAGTTAGCCGGGGAGCTGTTTTTT
>.|TRBV5-6|TRBD1|TRBJ1-6
CASSLDPGQGASPLHF
TGTGCCAGCAGCTTGGACCCGGGACAGGGCGCTTCACCCCTCCACTTT
>.|TRBV6-4|TRBD1|TRBJ2-1
CASSDAGTGFFYNEQFF
TGTGCCAGCAGTGATGCCGGGACAGGTTTTTTTTACAATGAGCAGTTCTTC
>.|TRBV7-4|.|TRBJ2-1
CASSLNGMGHQEGDEQFF
TGTGCCAGCAGCTTAAACGGTATGGGCCACCAGGAGGGGGATGAGCAGTTCTTC
>.|TRBV11-3|.|TRBJ1-5
CASSLGGGNQPQHF
TGTGCCAGCAGCTTAGGAGGGGGCAATCAGCCCCAGCATTTT
>.|TRBV5-6|.|TRBJ2-7
CASSLGNSYEQYF
TGTGCCAGCAGCTTAGGCAACTCCTACGAGCAGTACTTC
>.|TRBV7-9|TRBD2|TRBJ2-3
CASSSPGLGTDTQYF
TGTGCCAGCAGCTCACCGGGACTAGGCACAGATACGCAGTATTTT
>.|TRBV28|.|TRBJ2-1
CASSLITGTRENEQFF
TGTGCCAGCAGTCTTATAACGGGAACCAGGGAGAATGAGCAGTTCTTC
>.|TRBV5-1|TRBD2|TRBJ2-7
CASSLSGSAREQYF
TGCGCCAGCAGCCTTAGCGGGAGCGCCCGCGAGCAGTACTTC
>.|TRBV7-3|.|TRBJ2-5
CASSPKGGQETQYF
TGTGCCAGCAGCCCAAAGGGTGGCCAAGAGACCCAGTACTTC
>.|TRBV19|.|TRBJ2-7
CASSIGGLSYEQYF
TGTGCCAGTAGTATTGGGGGACTCTCCTACGAGCAGTACTTC
>.|TRBV11-2|.|TRBJ2-3
CASRVAGTDTQYF
TGTGCCAGCAGAGTAGCGGGCACAGATACGCAGTATTTT
>.|TRBV28|.|TRBJ1-4
CASSLRGDNEKLFF
TGTGCCAGCAGTTTACGGGGGGATAATGAAAAACTGTTTTTT
>.|TRBV4-2|TRBD2|TRBJ2-3
CASSWVAGAEGTQYF
TGTGCCAGCAGCTGGGTAGCGGGGGCGGAGGGGACGCAGTATTTT
>.|TRBV7-3|TRBD1|TRBJ2-7
CASSLAAGQGAYEQYF
TGTGCCAGCAGCTTAGCGGCGGGACAGGGAGCGTACGAGCAGTACTTC
>.|TRBV30|.|TRBJ1-3
CAWDRPNSGNTIYF
TGTGCCTGGGACAGGCCCAACTCTGGAAACACCATATATTTT
>.|TRBV7-9|TRBD1|TRBJ1-1
CASSLAQGATEAFF
TGTGCCAGCAGCTTAGCTCAGGGGGCCACTGAAGCTTTCTTT
>.|TRBV7-9|.|TRBJ2-3
CASSLPYGDTQYF
TGTGCCAGCAGCTTACCCTACGGAGATACGCAGTATTTT
>.|TRBV9|.|TRBJ2-7
CASSDPLGGSPNIYEQYF
TGTGCCAGCAGCGACCCCTTAGGAGGGTCCCCTAATATCTACGAGCAGTACTTC
>.|TRBV15|.|TRBJ2-5
CATSREGVKTQYF
TGTGCCACCAGCAGAGAGGGTGTGAAGACCCAGTACTTC
>.|TRBV29-1|TRBD1|TRBJ2-7
CSARTGNSYEQYF
TGCAGCGCTAGGACAGGGAACTCCTACGAGCAGTACTTC
>.|TRBV4-1|.|TRBJ1-5
CASSQAANQPQHF
TGCGCCAGCAGCCAAGCAGCTAATCAGCCCCAGCATTTT
>once|TRBV19|TRBD1|TRBJ2-7
CASSPGTGGAYEQYF
TGTGCCAGTAGTCCTGGGACAGGCGGGGCCTACGAGCAGTACTTC
>.|TRBV4-3|TRBD1|TRBJ1-1
CASSQDGAGGTEAFF
TGCGCCAGCAGCCAAGATGGGGCAGGGGGAACTGAAGCTTTCTTT
>.|TRBV19|.|TRBJ1-5
CASSIGQGNQPQHF
TGTGCCAGTAGTATAGGACAGGGCAATCAGCCCCAGCATTTT
>.|TRBV7-9|TRBD1|TRBJ2-2
CASSIEDRAPGELFF
TGTGCCAGCAGCATTGAGGACAGGGCCCCCGGGGAGCTGTTTTTT